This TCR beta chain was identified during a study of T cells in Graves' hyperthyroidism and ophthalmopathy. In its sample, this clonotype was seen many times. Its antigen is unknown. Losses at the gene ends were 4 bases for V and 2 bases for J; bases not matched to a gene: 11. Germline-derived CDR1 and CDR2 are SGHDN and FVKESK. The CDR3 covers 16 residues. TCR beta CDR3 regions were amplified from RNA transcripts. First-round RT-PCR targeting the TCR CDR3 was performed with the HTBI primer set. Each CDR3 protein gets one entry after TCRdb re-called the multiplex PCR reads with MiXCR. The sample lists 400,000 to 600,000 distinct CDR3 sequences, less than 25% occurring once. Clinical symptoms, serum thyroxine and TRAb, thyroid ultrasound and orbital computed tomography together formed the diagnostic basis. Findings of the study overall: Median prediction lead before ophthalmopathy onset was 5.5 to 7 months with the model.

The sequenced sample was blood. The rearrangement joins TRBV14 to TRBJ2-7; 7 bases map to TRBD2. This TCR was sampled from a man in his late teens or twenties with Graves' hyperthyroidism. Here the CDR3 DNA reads TGTGCCAGCAGCCCCTTGACAGCGGGGCGTCCCTACGAGCAGTACTTC. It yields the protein CASSPLTAGRPYEQYF.